Here is one T cell receptor (beta chain) with its context. The clone's antigen remains unknown. Within one base of it there is no much larger clone, and no base qualities were kept. This same CDR3 is encoded by further DNA sequences in the sample. TCR CDR3 regions were amplified from genomic DNA by multiplex PCR using the deep immunoSEQ assay. Extracted genomic DNA from each cell subset was spread evenly across all wells of several immunoSEQ 96-well plates, with each plate serving as a replicate. For sorted subsets, around 200 ng genomic DNA, equal to about 30,000 T cell genomes, was loaded into each replicate PCR. Purified libraries were measured with a Qubit 3.0 fluorometer, size-checked on a Bioanalyzer 2100, and measured again with the KAPA Library Quantification kit. Each immunoSEQ 96-well plate was sequenced on its own single-read 150-cycle Illumina NextSeq 550 flow cell. From the authors' description of their analysis: Because only junctional sequences without quality scores were contained in the immunoSEQ output, filtering matching that applied to full-length reads could not be performed. To assign V/J genes and CDR3, sequences were annotated using PyIR, a Python wrapper for IgBLAST v1.9, with IMGT germline references. Reads were removed for weak V/J assignments (E-value above 1e-6), missing CDR3, stop codons, out-of-frame junctions, or ambiguous translated residues. V3J clonotypes were defined as sequences sharing the same inferred V gene, J gene, and CDR3 amino acid sequence. Percentage overlap between repertoires was computed as shared unique clonotypes divided by the size of the smaller repertoire. Richness of each repertoire was evaluated using RTK rarefaction, the Chao1 estimator, and Recon v2.1 estimates of unobserved clonotypes. For all TCRbeta clonotypes obtained by the gDNA method from a few donors, generation probabilities were computed with OLGA. Imported from immuneACCESS, the table was reduced by TCRdb to in-frame sequences with V and J called. These copies leave out some clones; in studies compared against another copy, an unresolved V gene accounts for under half, and the cause of the remainder is not known. D and trimming were read from the DNA, whereas the V and J calls and clone size are those reported in that table. The sample yields about 1,800,000 clones; approximately 94% were counted once. The top ten hold approximately 1.2% of the sample.

CDR1 and CDR2 were assigned from the germline V gene as MNHEY and SVGAGI. Deletion took 2 bases off V and 2 bases off J, with a span of 10 bases between the germline ends. Measured from the cysteine to the phenylalanine, the CDR3 is 14 residues long. The entry retains the CDR3 DNA only, 42 bases that are in frame from base 1. For the CD8 naive samples, CD45RO-negative cells were positively selected for CCR7, yielding a CD45RA+CCR7+ population from which TemRA cells were excluded. The donors were healthy, HIV-negative adults with no recently reported acute infections or vaccinations. Only Caucasian adults living in Nashville, Tennessee, USA were represented among the donors. Blood was collected by leukapheresis, and PBMCs were isolated by Ficoll-Histopaque density gradient centrifugation and then cryopreserved in liquid nitrogen vapor phase. Analytical flow cytometry was used to check the purity and quantity of every magnetically sorted T cell population. Each sorted fraction had its genomic DNA isolated and then quantified by UV absorbance on a Nanodrop 2000c.

The sample originates from a study of shared clonotypes between healthy human individuals (dated by TCRdb to 2020 to 2021). Study-wide context: The cohort comprised a couple of women and a few men aged 18 to 49 years. Per donor, three plates each were used for CD4 naive and CD4 memory, two for CD8 naive, and one for CD8 memory. Each donor's leukapheresis produced roughly between roughly 0.85 and 9.5 billion PBMCs. To estimate repertoire size and how much clonotype sharing occurs between individuals, the study deeply sequenced the blood TCR repertoires of five healthy adults. Libraries were prepared and TCR repertoires were sequenced by different laboratories using diverse techniques, in order to increase sequencing depth and limit assay-specific biases.

Broader findings and caveats from the paper: Rarefaction of sorted-subset datasets indicated incomplete sequencing despite the large sequencing depth. Sampling was limited to blood, and TCR repertoires in tissue likely differ from TCR repertoires in blood. Larger estimated clonotype richness was generally found for naive subsets than for memory subsets. Because the study included a small number of donors, the genetic and exposure-history diversity represented was limited. Across four donors, approximately 4.6% of naive CD4, more than 3% of naive CD8, around 2.5% of memory CD4, and approximately 0.4% of memory CD8 clonotypes were shared. Clonotypes shared by all four sorted-subset donors showed higher generation probabilities than non-shared clonotypes. Based on pairwise subsampling, the degree of clonotype sharing among donors was expected to be affected by sequencing depth.

What was sequenced was naive CD8+ T cells sorted from blood. The cell subset or site label, as the study defines it: CD45RA+CCR7+. This chain joins TRBV6-5 to TRBJ2-7, with the identity of the D gene unclear. The sequence was obtained from a man aged 18 to 30 in good health. The CDR3 in this case is CASSYSEAPYEQYF. The DNA is TGTGCCAGCAGTTACAGTGAGGCGCCCTACGAGCAGTACTTC.